The T cell receptor (beta chain) under discussion was sequenced for a study of early T cells in non-severe SARS-CoV-2 infection. At the level of the study: The authors sequenced bulk RNA from unsorted whole blood, leaving chains unpaired. Whole-study findings and limits: Reliance on VDJdb matching favored anti-spike CD8 responses; private and CD4 specificities were missed.

Unique molecular identifiers were affixed to single, distinct cDNA molecules. In TCRdb, the 5' RACE reads were re-called with MiXCR into one record per CDR3 protein. The sample lists 80,000 to 95,000 distinct CDR3 sequences, roughly 15% occurring once. A note on this clonotype: Its antigen is undetermined.

V was shortened by 3 bases and J by 3 bases, with 12 bases between the two germline ends. The CDR3 consists of 14 residues. Per germline, CDR1 SNHLY and CDR2 FYNNEI. V is TRBV2 and J is TRBJ2-7, with D perhaps given as TRBD1 or TRBD2 (5 bases each). The source of this sequence is an adult who was a healthcare worker with PCR-confirmed SARS-CoV-2 infection or an uninfected control (not recorded which). The sample in question was whole blood, obtained at baseline. In DNA, the CDR3 is TGTGCCAGCAGTGATATCCGGGACGGCTACGAGCAGTACTTC. Its protein product is CASSDIRDGYEQYF. Filled out from reference TRBV2 and TRBJ2-7, the complete variable domain reads EPEVTQTPSHQVTQMGQEVILRCVPISNHLYFYWYRQILGQKVEFLVSFYNNEISEKSEIFDDQFSVERPDGSNFTLKIRSTKLEDSAMYFCASSDIRDGYEQYFGPGTRLTVT.